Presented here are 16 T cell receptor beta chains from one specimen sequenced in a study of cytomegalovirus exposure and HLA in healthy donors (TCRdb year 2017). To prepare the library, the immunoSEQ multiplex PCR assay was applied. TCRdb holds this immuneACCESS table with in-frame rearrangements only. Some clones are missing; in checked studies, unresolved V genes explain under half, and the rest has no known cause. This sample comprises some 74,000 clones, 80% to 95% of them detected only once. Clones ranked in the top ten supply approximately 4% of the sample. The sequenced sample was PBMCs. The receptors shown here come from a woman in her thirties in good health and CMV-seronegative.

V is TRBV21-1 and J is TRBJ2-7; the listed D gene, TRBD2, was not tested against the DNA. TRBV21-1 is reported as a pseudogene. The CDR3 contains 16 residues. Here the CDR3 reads CASSKAWTGNSYEQYF. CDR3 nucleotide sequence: TGTGCCAGCAGCAAAGCGTGGACGGGGAACTCCTACGAGCAGTACTTC.

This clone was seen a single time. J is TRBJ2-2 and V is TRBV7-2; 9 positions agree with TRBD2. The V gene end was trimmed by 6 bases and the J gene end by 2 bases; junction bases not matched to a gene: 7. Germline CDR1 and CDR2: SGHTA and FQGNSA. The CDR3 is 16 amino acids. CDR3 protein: CASRVAGAKNTGELFF. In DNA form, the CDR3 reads TGTGCCAGCAGGGTAGCGGGGGCGAAAAACACCGGGGAGCTGTTTTTT. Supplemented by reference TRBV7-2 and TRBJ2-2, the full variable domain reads GAGVSQSPSNKVTEKGKDVELRCDPISGHTALYWYRQSLGQGLEFLIYFQGNSAPDKSGLPSDRFSAERTGGSVSTLTIQRTQQEDSAVYLCASRVAGAKNTGELFFGEGSRLTVL.

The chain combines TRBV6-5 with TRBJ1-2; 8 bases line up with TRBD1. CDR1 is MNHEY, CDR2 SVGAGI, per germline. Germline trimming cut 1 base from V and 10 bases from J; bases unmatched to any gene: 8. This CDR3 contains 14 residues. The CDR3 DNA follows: TGTGCCAGCAGTTACTACGGACAGGGTACTCTCTACACCTTC. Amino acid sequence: CASSYYGQGTLYTF.

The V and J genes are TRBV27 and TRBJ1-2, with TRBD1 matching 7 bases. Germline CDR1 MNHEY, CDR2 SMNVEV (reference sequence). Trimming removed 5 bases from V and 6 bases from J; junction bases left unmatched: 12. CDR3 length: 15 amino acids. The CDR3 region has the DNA TGTGCCAGCAGTCTAAGGTGGCAGGGGGTGGATGGCTACACCTTC. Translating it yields CASSLRWQGVDGYTF.

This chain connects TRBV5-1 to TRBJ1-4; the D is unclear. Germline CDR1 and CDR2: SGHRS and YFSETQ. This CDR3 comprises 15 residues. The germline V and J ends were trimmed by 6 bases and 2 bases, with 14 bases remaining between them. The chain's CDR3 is CASNLGGGTNEKLFF. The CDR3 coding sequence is TGCGCCAGCAACCTGGGTGGAGGCACTAATGAAAAACTGTTTTTT.

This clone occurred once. CDR3 sequence (DNA): TGTGCCTGGAGTGTCCACGGGGATAGCAATCAGCCCCAGCATTTT. It encodes CAWSVHGDSNQPQHF. The chain has TRBV30 and TRBJ1-5; D gene uncertain. The V gene's germline CDR1 is GTSNPN and CDR2 SVGIG (reference sequence). The V end was cut by 0 bases, the J end by 0 bases, with 9 bases between. This CDR3 contains 15 residues.

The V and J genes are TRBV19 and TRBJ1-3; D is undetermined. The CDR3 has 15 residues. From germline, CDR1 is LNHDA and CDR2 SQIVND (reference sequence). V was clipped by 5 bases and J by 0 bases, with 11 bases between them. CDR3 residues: CASSPTLSSGNTIYF. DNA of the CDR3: TGTGCCAGTAGTCCTACCCTGAGCTCTGGAAACACCATATATTTT.

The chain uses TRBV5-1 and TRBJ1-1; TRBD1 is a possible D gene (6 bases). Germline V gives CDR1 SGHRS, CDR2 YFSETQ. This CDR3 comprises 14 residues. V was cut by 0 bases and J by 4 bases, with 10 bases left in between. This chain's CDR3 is CASSLVTGSTEAFF. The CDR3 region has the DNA TGCGCCAGCAGCTTGGTTACAGGGAGCACTGAAGCTTTCTTT. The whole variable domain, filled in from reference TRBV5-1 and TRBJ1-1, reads KAGVTQTPRYLIKTRGQQVTLSCSPISGHRSVSWYQQTPGQGLQFLFEYFSETQRNKGNFPGRFSGRQFSNSRSEMNVSTLELGDSALYLCASSLVTGSTEAFFGQGTRLTVV.

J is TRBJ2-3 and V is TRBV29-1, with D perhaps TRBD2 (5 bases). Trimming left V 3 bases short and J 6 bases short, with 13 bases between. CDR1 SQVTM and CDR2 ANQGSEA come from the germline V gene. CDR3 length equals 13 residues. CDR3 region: CSVDTDLKDTQYF. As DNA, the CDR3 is TGCAGCGTTGACACGGACTTAAAGGATACGCAGTATTTT.

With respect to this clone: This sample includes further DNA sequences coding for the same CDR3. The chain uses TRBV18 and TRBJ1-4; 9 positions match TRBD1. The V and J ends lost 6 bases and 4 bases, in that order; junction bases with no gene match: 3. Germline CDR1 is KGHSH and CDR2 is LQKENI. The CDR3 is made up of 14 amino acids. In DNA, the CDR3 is TGTGCCAGCTCGCCGGACAGGGGTAATGAAAAACTGTTTTTT. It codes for CASSPDRGNEKLFF. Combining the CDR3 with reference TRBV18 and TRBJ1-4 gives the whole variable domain NAGVMQNPRHLVRRRGQEARLRCSPMKGHSHVYWYRQLPEEGLKFMVYLQKENIIDESGMPKERFSAEFPKEGPSILRIQQVVRGDSAAYFCASSPDRGNEKLFFGSGTQLSVL.

DNA for the CDR3: TGTGCCAGCAGCTTATCGGTTGATGACAGGGTAGGGGCCAAAAACATTCAGTACTTC. Protein sequence: CASSLSVDDRVGAKNIQYF. This sequence joins TRBV11-1 and TRBJ2-4; 7 bases align to TRBD1. The CDR3 sequence is 19 residues long. Per germline, CDR1 SGHAT and CDR2 FQDESV (reference sequence). V shed 2 bases, J shed 1 base, and the junction held 14 bases outside the gene matches. Complete variable domain (other parts from reference TRBV11-1 and TRBJ2-4): EAEVAQSPRYKITEKSQAVAFWCDPISGHATLYWYRQILGQGPELLVQFQDESVVDDSQLPKDRFSAERLKGVDSTLKIQPAELGDSAMYLCASSLSVDDRVGAKNIQYFGAGTRLSVL.

The CDR3 bases are TGTGCCAGCAGCCCAACTAGCGGGGGGAAAGAGACCCAGTACTTC. It encodes CASSPTSGGKETQYF. The chain joins TRBV5-4 to TRBJ2-5, with 12 bases matching TRBD2. The CDR3 is 15 residues long. In germline, CDR1 is SGHNT, CDR2 YYREEE (reference sequence). V was clipped by 4 bases and J by 3 bases; unmatched bases: 4.

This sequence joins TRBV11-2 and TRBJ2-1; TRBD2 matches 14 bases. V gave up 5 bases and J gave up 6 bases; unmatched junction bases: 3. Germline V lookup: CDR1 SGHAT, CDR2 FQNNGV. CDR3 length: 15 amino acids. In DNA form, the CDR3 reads TGTGCCAGCAGCGCGACTAGCGGGGGGGCCAATGAGCAGTTCTTC. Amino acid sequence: CASSATSGGANEQFF.

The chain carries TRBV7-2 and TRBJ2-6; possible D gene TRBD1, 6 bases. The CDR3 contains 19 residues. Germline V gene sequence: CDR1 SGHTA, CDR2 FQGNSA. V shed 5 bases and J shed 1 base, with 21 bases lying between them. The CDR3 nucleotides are TGTGCCAGCAGCCTCCAGGACCGGACAGTGGCATCTGGGGCCAACGTCCTGACTTTC. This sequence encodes CASSLQDRTVASGANVLTF.

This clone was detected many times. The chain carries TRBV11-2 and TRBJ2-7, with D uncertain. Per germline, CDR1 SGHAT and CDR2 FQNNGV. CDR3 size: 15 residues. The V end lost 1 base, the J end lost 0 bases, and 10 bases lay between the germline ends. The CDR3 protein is CASSLGHLSSYEQYF. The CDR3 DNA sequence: TGTGCCAGCAGCTTAGGACATTTGAGCTCCTACGAGCAGTACTTC. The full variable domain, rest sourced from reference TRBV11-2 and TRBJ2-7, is EAGVAQSPRYKIIEKRQSVAFWCNPISGHATLYWYQQILGQGPKLLIQFQNNGVVDDSQLPKDRFSAERLKGVDSTLKIQPAKLEDSAVYLCASSLGHLSSYEQYFGPGTRLTVT.

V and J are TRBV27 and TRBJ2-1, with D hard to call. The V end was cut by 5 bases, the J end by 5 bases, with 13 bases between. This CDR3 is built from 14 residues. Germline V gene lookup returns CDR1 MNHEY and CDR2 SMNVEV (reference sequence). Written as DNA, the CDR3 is TGTGCCAGCAGTCTTGCGGCCGGAAACAATGAGCAGTTCTTC. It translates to CASSLAAGNNEQFF.